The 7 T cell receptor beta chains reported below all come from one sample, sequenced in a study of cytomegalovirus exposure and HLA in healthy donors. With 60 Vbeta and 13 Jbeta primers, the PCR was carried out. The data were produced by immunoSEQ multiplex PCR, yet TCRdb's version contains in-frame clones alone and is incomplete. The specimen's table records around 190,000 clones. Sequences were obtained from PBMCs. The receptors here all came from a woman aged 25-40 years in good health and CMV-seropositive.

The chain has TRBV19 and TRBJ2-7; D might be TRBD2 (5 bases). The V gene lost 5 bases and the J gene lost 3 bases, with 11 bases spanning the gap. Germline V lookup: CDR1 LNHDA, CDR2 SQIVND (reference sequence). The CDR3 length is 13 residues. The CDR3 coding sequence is TGTGCCAGTAGTGTACAAACTAGCTACGAGCAGTACTTC. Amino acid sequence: CASSVQTSYEQYF.

The CDR3 DNA is TGTGCCAGCGAACGAATAGCGGGAGGGCCGTACGAGCAGTACTTC. Translation: CASERIAGGPYEQYF. V gene TRBV7-2 combines with J gene TRBJ2-7, with 11 bases that match TRBD2. With V trimmed by 8 bases and J by 4 bases, 10 bases remained unmatched. This CDR3 comprises 15 residues. CDR1 and CDR2 from the germline V gene are SGHTA and FQGNSA.

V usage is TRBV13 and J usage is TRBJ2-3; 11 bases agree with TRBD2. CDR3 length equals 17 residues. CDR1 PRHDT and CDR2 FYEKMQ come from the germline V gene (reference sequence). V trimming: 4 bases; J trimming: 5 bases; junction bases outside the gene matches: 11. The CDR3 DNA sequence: TGTGCCAGCAGCTCGGAGACTAGCGGGGCCATAGGAGATACGCAGTATTTT. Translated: CASSSETSGAIGDTQYF.

CDR3 sequence reads: CASSDPGTGAYGYTF. CDR3 nucleotides: TGCGCCAGCAGCGATCCCGGGACAGGGGCCTATGGCTACACCTTC. This chain uses TRBV4-1 with TRBJ1-2; 10 nucleotides match TRBD1. The CDR3 is made up of 15 amino acids. Germline CDR1 and CDR2: MGHRA and YSYEKL. With 5 bases clipped from V and 4 bases from J, the junction kept 7 bases outside the gene matches.

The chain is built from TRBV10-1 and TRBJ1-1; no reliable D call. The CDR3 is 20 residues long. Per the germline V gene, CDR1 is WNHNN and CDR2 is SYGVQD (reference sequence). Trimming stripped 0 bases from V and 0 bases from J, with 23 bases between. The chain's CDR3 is CASSESSGFVVGSLNTEAFF. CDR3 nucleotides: TGCGCCAGCAGTGAGTCATCGGGGTTCGTTGTTGGCAGCCTGAACACTGAAGCTTTCTTT.

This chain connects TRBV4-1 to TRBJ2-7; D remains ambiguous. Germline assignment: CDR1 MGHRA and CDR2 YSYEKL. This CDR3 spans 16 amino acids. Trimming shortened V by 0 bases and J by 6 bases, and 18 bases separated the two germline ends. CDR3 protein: CASSQDFPTVAGEQYF. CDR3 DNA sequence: TGCGCCAGCAGCCAAGATTTTCCAACAGTCGCAGGCGAGCAGTACTTC.

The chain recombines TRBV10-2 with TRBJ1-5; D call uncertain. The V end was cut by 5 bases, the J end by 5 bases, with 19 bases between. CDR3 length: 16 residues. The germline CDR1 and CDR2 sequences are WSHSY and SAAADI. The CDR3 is CASSSPGRGSDQPQHF. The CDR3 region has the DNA TGCGCCAGCAGTTCTCCTGGGCGGGGAAGCGATCAGCCCCAGCATTTT.